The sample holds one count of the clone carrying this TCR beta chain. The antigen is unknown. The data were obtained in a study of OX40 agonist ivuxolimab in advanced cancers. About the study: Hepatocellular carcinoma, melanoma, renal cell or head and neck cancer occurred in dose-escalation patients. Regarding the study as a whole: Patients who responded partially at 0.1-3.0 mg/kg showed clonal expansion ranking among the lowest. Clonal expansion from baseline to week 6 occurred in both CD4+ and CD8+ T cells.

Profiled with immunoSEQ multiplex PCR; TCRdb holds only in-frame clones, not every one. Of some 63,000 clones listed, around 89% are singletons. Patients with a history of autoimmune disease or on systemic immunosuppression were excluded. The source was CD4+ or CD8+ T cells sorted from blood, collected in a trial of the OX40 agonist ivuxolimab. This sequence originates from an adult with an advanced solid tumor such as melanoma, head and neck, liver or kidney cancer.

The CDR3 region has the DNA TGTGCCAGCAGTTTGTGGGTTGGTGAAAAACTGTTTTTT. Translating it yields CASSLWVGEKLFF. The chain combines TRBV27 with TRBJ1-4; D not resolved. V was shortened by 3 bases and J by 7 bases, with 9 bases between the two germline ends. The CDR3 has 13 residues. From germline, CDR1 is MNHEY and CDR2 SMNVEV (reference sequence).